These 9 T cell receptor beta chains originate from one sample sequenced in a study of T cells in Graves' hyperthyroidism and ophthalmopathy. Amplified regions were TCR beta CDR3 sequences from RNA transcripts. A set of HTBI primers served as the primers for a first-round RT-PCR of the TCR CDR3. TCRdb reprocessed the multiplex PCR reads via MiXCR and lists one record per CDR3 protein. The sample records roughly 500,000 distinct CDR3 sequences, 40% to 50% being singletons. Sequences were obtained from peripheral blood or thyroid tissue (not recorded which). These receptors were collected from an adult woman with Graves' disease, either hyperthyroidism or ophthalmopathy (not recorded which).

This clonotype was found many times. The chain combines TRBV19 with TRBJ1-2; D is unclear. This CDR3 has 12 amino acids. CDR1 is LNHDA, CDR2 SQIVND, per germline (reference sequence). V lost 5 bases to trimming and J lost 5 bases, with 9 bases between them. The CDR3 nucleotides read TGTGCCAGTAGTCAAGGCCCATATGGCTACACCTTC. It codes for CASSQGPYGYTF.

This clonotype was seen ten or more times. The chain combines TRBV5-8 with TRBJ1-4, with D hard to call. CDR3 length: 13 residues. CDR1 SGHTS and CDR2 YDEGEE come from the germline V gene. The V end lost 4 bases, the J end lost 8 bases, and 12 bases lay between the germline ends. The CDR3 loop reads CASSLRVNEKLFF. CDR3 DNA: TGTGCCAGCAGCCTAAGGGTAAACGAAAAACTGTTTTTT.

The chain carries TRBV29-1 and TRBJ2-7, with 7 bases fitting TRBD1. The CDR3 runs 12 residues. Germline trimming cut 4 bases from V and 5 bases from J; bases unmatched to any gene: 5. Germline values: CDR1 SQVTM, CDR2 ANQGSEA. The CDR3 nucleotides read TGCAGCGTTGCTGACAGGGACGACGAGCAGTACTTC. Protein product: CSVADRDDEQYF.

Ten or more counts support this clonotype. The chain employs TRBV20-1 and TRBJ2-2; D not resolved. Trimming stripped 4 bases from V and 4 bases from J, with 13 bases between. This CDR3 contains 14 residues. The germline CDR1 and CDR2 sequences are DFQATT and SNEGSKA (reference sequence). The CDR3 DNA is TGCAGTGCTACGCGGACGGTAGCCACCGGGGAGCTGTTTTTT. Translation gives CSATRTVATGELFF.

This clonotype was found many times. The chain recombines TRBV5-4 with TRBJ2-7, with D tentatively TRBD1 (6 bases). The CDR3 runs to 13 residues. Trimming took off 9 bases at V and 3 bases at J, with 16 bases between the two ends. Germline V CDR1 and CDR2: SGHNT, YYREEE (reference sequence). The CDR3 DNA reads as TGTGCCACGAAGCCTCAGGGGAACTACGAGCAGTACTTC. It codes for CATKPQGNYEQYF.

The chain uses TRBV11-2 and TRBJ2-5; 9 nucleotides line up with TRBD1. V was clipped by 5 bases and J by 5 bases; unmatched bases: 3. Germline-derived CDR1 and CDR2 are SGHAT and FQNNGV. The CDR3 sequence is 13 residues long. DNA for the CDR3: TGTGCCAGCAGCCCGACAGGGGGGGAGACCCAGTACTTC. Translated: CASSPTGGETQYF.

The chain employs TRBV5-1 and TRBJ2-7; perhaps D is TRBD1 or TRBD2 (5 bases each). CDR1 SGHRS and CDR2 YFSETQ come from the germline V gene. The CDR3 totals 16 residues. The V end was cut by 4 bases, the J end by 2 bases, with 19 bases between. The chain's CDR3 is CASSPGNGAAAYEQYF. The CDR3 nucleotides are TGCGCCAGCAGCCCGGGGAATGGGGCAGCCGCCTACGAGCAGTACTTC.

V usage is TRBV12-3 or TRBV12-4 and J usage is TRBJ1-6, with D possibly TRBD1 on 5 matching bases. This CDR3 is built from 14 residues. V lost 1 base, J lost 10 bases, and 11 bases lay in between. CDR3 nucleotide sequence: TGTGCCAGCAGTTTAGAGGGGTTGGACTCACCCCTCCACTTT. Translated: CASSLEGLDSPLHF.

This clonotype was picked up a small number of times. The genes are TRBV30 and TRBJ1-5; D remains unclear. Germline V CDR1 and CDR2: GTSNPN, SVGIG (reference sequence). With 2 bases removed from V and 1 base from J, the gap between germline ends came to 6 bases. The length of the CDR3 is 13 residues. The CDR3 coding sequence is TGTGCCTGGAGTTCGGGAAGCAATCAGCCCCAGCATTTT. Protein sequence: CAWSSGSNQPQHF.